This T cell receptor beta chain was found in a study of HIV-infected patients and healthy controls. This CDR3 region has 12 residues. Germline CDR1 DFQATT, CDR2 SNEGSKA (reference sequence). Trimming took off 2 bases at V and 3 bases at J, with 8 bases between the two ends. Alpha and beta constant-region primers primed reverse transcription of 400 to 650 ng RNA. Using multiplexing indices, alpha and beta chain libraries were generated apart by chain-specific third strand synthesis. Second strand synthesis was primed from the SP2 site. TCRdb analysed the 5' RACE reads with MiXCR anew, one entry per CDR3 protein. Of several thousand distinct CDR3 sequences in the sample, about 8.8% were seen once. Sample share makes this clonotype large. Its antigen is unknown. Whole-study findings and limits: Healthy control repertoires had roughly threefold more distinct CDR3s than untreated HIV+ repertoires, and higher Shannon diversity.

Antiretroviral therapy had run roughly three months, about 14 weeks, before follow-up blood collection. Whole blood was used without fractionation, so all unsorted peripheral T cells were included. The sequence was obtained from an adult with HIV infection. The material was blood, obtained during antiretroviral therapy. The chain combines TRBV20-1 with TRBJ2-7; D remains ambiguous. The DNA of the CDR3 is TGCAGTGCTAGACCCCCTAGCTACGAGCAGTACTTC. Its translation is CSARPPSYEQYF.